This TCR beta chain originates from a study of T-cell memory formation after mild COVID-19. MiXCR was run by TCRdb on the 5' RACE reads, yielding one entry per CDR3 protein. The sample carries more than 150,000 distinct CDR3 sequences, over 20% recorded once. The ends were cut back, 0 bases at V and 0 bases at J, with 19 bases in the middle. The CDR3 length is 19 residues. Sequenced sample: PBMCs or a T cell subset sorted from them (not recorded which). This receptor was identified in an adult woman who had mild COVID-19 (a few samples of this study predate the infection). Cell type and time point are not known. The chain couples TRBV12-3 or TRBV12-4 to TRBJ2-3; D possibly corresponds to TRBD2 (7 bases). CDR3 protein: CASSLARGGLSESTDTQYF. Here the CDR3 DNA reads TGTGCCAGCAGTTTAGCTAGGGGGGGACTTAGCGAGAGCACAGATACGCAGTATTTT.